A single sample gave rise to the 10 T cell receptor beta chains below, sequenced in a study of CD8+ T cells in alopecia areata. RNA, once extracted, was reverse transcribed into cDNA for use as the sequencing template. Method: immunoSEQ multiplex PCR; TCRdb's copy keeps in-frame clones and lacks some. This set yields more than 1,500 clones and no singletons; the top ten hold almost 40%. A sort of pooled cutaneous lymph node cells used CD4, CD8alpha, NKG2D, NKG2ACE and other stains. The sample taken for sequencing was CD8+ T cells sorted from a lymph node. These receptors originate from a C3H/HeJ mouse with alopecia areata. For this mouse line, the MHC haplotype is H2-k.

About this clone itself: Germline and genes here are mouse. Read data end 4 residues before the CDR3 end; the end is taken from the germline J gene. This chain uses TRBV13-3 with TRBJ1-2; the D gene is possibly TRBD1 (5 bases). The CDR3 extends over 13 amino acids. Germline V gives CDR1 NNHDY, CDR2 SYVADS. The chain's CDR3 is CASTPREGSDYTF. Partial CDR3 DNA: TGTGCCAGCACACCCAGGGAGGGATCC.

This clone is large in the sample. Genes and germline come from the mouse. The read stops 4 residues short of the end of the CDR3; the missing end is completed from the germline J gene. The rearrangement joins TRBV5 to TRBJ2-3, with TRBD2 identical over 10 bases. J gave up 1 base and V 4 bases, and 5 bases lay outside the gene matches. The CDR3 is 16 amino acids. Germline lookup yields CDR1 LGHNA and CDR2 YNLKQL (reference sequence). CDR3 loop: CASSPWGGKGAETLYF. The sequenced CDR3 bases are TGTGCCAGCAGCCCCTGGGGGGGCAAGGGTGCAGAA.

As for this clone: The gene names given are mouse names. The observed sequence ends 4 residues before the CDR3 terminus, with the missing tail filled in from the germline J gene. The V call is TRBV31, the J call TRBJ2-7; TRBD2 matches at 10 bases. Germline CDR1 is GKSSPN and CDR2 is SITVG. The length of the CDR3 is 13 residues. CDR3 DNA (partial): TGTGCCTGGAGCCCACTGGGGGGGAAT. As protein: CAWSPLGGN. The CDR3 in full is CAWSPLGGNEQYF.

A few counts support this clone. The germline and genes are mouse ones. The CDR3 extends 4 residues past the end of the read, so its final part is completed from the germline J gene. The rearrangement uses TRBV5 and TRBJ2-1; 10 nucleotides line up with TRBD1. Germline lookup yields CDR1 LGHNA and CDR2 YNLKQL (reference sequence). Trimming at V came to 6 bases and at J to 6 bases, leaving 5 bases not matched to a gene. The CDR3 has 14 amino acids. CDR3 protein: CASRLRTGGAEQFF. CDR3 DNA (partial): TGTGCCAGCAGGCTCAGGACAGGGGGTGCT.

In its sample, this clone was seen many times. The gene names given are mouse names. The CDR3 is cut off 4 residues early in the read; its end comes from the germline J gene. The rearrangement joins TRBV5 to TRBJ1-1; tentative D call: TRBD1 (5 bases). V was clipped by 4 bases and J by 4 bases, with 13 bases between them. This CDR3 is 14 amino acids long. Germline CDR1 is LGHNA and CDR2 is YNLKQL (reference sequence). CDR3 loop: CASSPIPRATEVFF. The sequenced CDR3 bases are TGTGCCAGCAGCCCTATCCCCAGGGCCACA.

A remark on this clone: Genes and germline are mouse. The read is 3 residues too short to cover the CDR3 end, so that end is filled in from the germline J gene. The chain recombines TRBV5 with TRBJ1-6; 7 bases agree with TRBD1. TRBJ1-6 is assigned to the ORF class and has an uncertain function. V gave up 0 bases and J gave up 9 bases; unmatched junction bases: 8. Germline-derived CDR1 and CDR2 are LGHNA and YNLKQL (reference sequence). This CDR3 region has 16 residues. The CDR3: CASSQDRGGAGSPLYF. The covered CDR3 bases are TGTGCCAGCAGCCAAGATCGAGGGGGCGCGGGTTCGCCC.

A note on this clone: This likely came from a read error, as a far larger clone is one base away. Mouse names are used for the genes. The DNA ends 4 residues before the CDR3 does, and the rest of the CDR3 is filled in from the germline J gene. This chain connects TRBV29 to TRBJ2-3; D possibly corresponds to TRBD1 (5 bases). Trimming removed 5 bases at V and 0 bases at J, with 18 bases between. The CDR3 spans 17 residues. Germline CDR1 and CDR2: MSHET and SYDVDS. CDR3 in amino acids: CASSVPPRAASAETLYF. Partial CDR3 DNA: TGTGCTAGCAGTGTCCCCCCCAGGGCGGCTAGTGCAGAA.

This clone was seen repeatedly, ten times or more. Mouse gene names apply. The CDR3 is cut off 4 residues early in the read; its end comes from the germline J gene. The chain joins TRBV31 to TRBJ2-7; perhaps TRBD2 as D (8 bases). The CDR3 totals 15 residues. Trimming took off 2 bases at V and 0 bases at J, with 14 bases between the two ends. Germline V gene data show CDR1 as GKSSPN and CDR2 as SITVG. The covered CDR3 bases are TGTGCCTGGAGTTCCAGGGGGGGCGCCTCCTAT. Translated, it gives CAWSSRGGASY. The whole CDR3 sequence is CAWSSRGGASYEQYF. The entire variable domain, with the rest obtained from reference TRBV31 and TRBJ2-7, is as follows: AQTIHQWPVAEIKAVGSPLSLGCTIKGKSSPNLYWYWQATGGTLQQLFYSITVGQVESVVQLNLSASRPKDDQFILSTEKLLLSHSGFYLCAWSSRGGASYEQYFGPGTRLTVL.

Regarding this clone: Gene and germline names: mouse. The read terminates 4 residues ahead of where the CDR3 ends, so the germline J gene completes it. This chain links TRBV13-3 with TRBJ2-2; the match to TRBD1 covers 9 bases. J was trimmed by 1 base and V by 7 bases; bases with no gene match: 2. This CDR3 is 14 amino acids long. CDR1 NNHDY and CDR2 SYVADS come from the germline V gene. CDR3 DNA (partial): TGTGCCAGCGGGGGACAGGGAAACACCGGG. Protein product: CASGGQGNTG. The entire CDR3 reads CASGGQGNTGQLYF.

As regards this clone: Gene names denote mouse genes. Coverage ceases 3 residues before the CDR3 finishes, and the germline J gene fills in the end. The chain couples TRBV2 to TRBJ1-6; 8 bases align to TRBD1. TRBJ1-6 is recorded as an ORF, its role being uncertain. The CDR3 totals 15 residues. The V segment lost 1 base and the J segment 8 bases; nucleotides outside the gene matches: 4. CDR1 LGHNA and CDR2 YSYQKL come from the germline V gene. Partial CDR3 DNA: TGTGCCAGCAGCCAAGCCAGGGGGCGGGATTCGCCC. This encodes CASSQARGRDSP. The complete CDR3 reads CASSQARGRDSPLYF.